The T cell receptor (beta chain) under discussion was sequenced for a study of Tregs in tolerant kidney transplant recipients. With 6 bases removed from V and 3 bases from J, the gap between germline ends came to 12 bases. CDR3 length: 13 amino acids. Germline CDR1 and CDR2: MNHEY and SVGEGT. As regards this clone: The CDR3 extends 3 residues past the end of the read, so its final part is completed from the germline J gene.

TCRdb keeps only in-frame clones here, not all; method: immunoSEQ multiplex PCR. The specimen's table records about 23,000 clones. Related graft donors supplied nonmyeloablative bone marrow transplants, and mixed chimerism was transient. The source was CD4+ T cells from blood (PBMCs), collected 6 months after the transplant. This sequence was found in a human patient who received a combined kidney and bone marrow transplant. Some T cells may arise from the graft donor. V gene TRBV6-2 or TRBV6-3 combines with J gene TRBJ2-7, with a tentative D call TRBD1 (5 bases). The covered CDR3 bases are TGTGCCAGCAGGCCGGACACCCTCTACGAG. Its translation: CASRPDTLYE. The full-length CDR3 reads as CASRPDTLYEQYF.